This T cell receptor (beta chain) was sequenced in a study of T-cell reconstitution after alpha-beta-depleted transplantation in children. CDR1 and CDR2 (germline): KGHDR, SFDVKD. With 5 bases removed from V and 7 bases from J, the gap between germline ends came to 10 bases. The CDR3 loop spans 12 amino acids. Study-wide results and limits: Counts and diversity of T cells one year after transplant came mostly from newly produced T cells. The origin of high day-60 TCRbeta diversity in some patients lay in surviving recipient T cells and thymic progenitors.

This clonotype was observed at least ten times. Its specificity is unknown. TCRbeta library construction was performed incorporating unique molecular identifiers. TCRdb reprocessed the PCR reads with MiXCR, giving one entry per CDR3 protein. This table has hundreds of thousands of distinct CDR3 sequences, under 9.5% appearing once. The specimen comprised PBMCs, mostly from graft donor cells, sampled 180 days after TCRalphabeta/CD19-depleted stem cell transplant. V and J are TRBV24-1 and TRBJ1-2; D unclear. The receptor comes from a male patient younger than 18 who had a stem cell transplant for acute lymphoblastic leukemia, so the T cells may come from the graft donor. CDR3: CATSARESGYTF. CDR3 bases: TGTGCCACCAGTGCGCGGGAGAGTGGCTACACCTTC.